A single TCR beta chain is shown here with its context. As yet, its antigen is unknown. CDR3 size: 13 residues. The V gene's germline CDR1 is LNHDA and CDR2 SQIVND (reference sequence). Trimming shortened V by 7 bases and J by 0 bases, and 9 bases separated the two germline ends. The data derive from a study of Ad26.COV2.S vaccination and SARS-CoV-2 variants. Across the whole study: Participant was drawn from the COV1001 Ad26.COV2.S trial arm. Study outcomes and limitations: An underestimation of total T cell responses may have resulted from the TCR breadth and depth analyses. Post-vaccination breadth of spike-specific CD8+ and CD4+ T cell responses was reportedly substantial.

The assay was immunoSEQ multiplex PCR, and TCRdb's table has in-frame clones only and misses some. The sample records a few hundred thousand clones, about four fifths being singletons. Treatment meaning: about 20 received Ad26.COV2.S at low or high dose, single or two shots; five or six received placebo; per-sample allocation not given. Sampling was performed 63 days after the first vaccine or placebo injection. Material: peripheral blood, obtained in a trial of Ad26.COV2.S vaccine versus placebo. The chain has TRBV19 and TRBJ1-2; no clear D. The clonotype originates from a person aged 18-65 years who received the Ad26.COV2.S COVID-19 vaccine or a placebo. CDR3 protein: CASNIGPNYGYTF. CDR3 in DNA: TGTGCCAGTAATATCGGTCCTAACTATGGCTACACCTTC. The full variable domain, in which reference TRBV19 and TRBJ1-2 provide the parts outside the CDR3, is DGGITQSPKYLFRKEGQNVTLSCEQNLNHDAMYWYRQDPGQGLRLIYYSQIVNDFQKGDIAEGYSVSREKKESFPLTVTSAQKNPTAFYLCASNIGPNYGYTFGSGTRLTVV.